Listed below are T cell receptor beta chains from one sample, sequenced in a study of cytomegalovirus exposure and HLA in healthy donors. Assay: immunoSEQ multiplex PCR; the TCRdb copy retains only in-frame clones and omits some. The sample comprises about 67,000 clones, more than 70% of which are singletons, and 9.7% rests with the top ten. Sequenced material: PBMCs. The receptors stem from a man aged 40-55 years in good health and CMV-seronegative. The CDR3 runs from the conserved cysteine through the conserved F or W. D genes are given only for firm matches. The size of a clone is reported for some rows only, either as once, few or many, or as a class for expanded clones.

>NA|TRBD2|TRBV2|TRBJ2-3
CASSDGRAFPTQYF
TGTGCCAGCAGTGACGGGAGGGCCTTCCCTACGCAGTATTTT
>NA|NA|TRBV29-1|TRBJ1-1
CSVVQGFTEAFF
TGCAGCGTTGTTCAGGGGTTCACTGAAGCTTTCTTT
>NA|NA|TRBV28|TRBJ2-5
CASSGVGAGIQETQYF
TGTGCCAGCAGTGGGGTCGGGGCGGGAATACAAGAGACCCAGTACTTC
>few|TRBD2|TRBV2|TRBJ2-7
CASGRVSREQYF
TGTGCCAGCGGGAGGGTTTCGAGGGAGCAGTACTTC
>NA|NA|TRBV2|TRBJ2-1
CASSEYRHFYNEQFF
TGTGCCAGCAGTGAGTATAGACACTTCTACAATGAGCAGTTCTTC
>once|NA|TRBV25-1|TRBJ1-2
CASSELGAESNYGYTF
TGTGCCAGCAGTGAATTAGGGGCCGAATCTAACTATGGCTACACCTTC
>NA|NA|TRBV5-1|TRBJ2-7
CASSLAAGPVGAYEQYF
TGCGCCAGCAGCTTGGCCGCGGGGCCAGTAGGAGCCTACGAGCAGTACTTC
>NA|NA|TRBV6-1|TRBJ1-2
CASKAQDYGYTF
TGTGCCAGCAAGGCCCAGGACTATGGCTACACCTTC
>NA|NA|TRBV29-1|TRBJ2-1
CSVGPRLQRYNEQFF
TGCAGCGTTGGCCCAAGACTACAGAGATACAATGAGCAGTTCTTC
>NA|TRBD1|TRBV5-6|TRBJ1-1
CASSSAGGPEAFF
TGTGCCAGCAGCTCGGCAGGGGGTCCTGAAGCTTTCTTT
>NA|TRBD2|TRBV7-2|TRBJ2-3
CAASPGRSSTDTQYF
TGTGCCGCCTCCCCCGGGAGGTCTAGCACAGATACGCAGTATTTT
>NA|TRBD1|TRBV28|TRBJ1-5
CASSHTGGRSNQPQHF
TGTGCCAGCAGTCATACAGGGGGCCGTAGCAATCAGCCCCAGCATTTT
>NA|NA|TRBV2|TRBJ2-3
CASRTFPGSTDTQYF
TGTGCCAGCAGGACCTTCCCCGGGAGCACAGATACGCAGTATTTT
>NA|NA|TRBV5-1|TRBJ2-1
CASSSGDYYNEQFF
TGCGCCAGCAGCTCAGGGGACTATTACAATGAGCAGTTCTTC
>NA|NA|TRBV5-6|TRBJ2-7
CASSWAPEGASYEQYF
TGTGCCAGCAGCTGGGCCCCTGAGGGAGCCTCCTACGAGCAGTACTTC
>NA|TRBD2|TRBV2|TRBJ2-5
CASSASGETQYF
TGTGCCAGCAGTGCTAGCGGAGAGACCCAGTACTTC
>NA|NA|TRBV5-4|TRBJ2-2
CASSPIVSGTGELFF
TGTGCCAGCAGCCCCATTGTTAGTGGCACCGGGGAGCTGTTTTTT
>NA|NA|TRBV12-5|TRBJ2-2
CASELGQNTGELFF
TGTGCTAGTGAATTGGGGCAGAACACCGGGGAGCTGTTTTTT
>NA|NA|TRBV11-2|TRBJ2-1
CASSLGQALEQFF
TGTGCCAGCAGCTTAGGGCAGGCTCTTGAGCAGTTCTTC
>NA|TRBD2|TRBV11-2|TRBJ2-3
CASSSRGGTDTQYF
TGTGCCAGCAGCTCTCGCGGGGGGACAGATACGCAGTATTTT
>NA|TRBD2|TRBV11-2|TRBJ2-7
CASSLGGAGGRWDEQYF
TGTGCCAGCAGCTTAGGAGGAGCGGGAGGGCGTTGGGACGAGCAGTACTTC
>NA|NA|TRBV18|TRBJ2-3
CASSPKNNADTQYF
TGTGCCAGCTCACCTAAAAACAACGCAGATACGCAGTATTTT
>once|TRBD1|TRBV6-5|TRBJ1-2
CASSYRTGVGYGYTF
TGTGCCAGCAGTTACAGGACAGGGGTTGGCTATGGCTACACCTTC
>NA|NA|TRBV19|TRBJ2-2
CASVQENTGELFF
TGTGCCAGCGTACAGGAGAACACCGGGGAGCTGTTTTTT
>NA|NA|TRBV7-7|TRBJ2-5
CASSEAGTPETQYF
TGTGCCAGCAGCGAGGCCGGGACACCGGAGACCCAGTACTTC
>NA|NA|TRBV6-5|TRBJ1-5
CASSQQSSNQPQHF
TGTGCCAGCAGCCAACAGTCGAGCAATCAGCCCCAGCATTTT
>NA|NA|TRBV7-9|TRBJ2-6
CASSPHPRGSGANVLTF
TGTGCCAGCAGCCCCCACCCTCGGGGGTCTGGGGCCAACGTCCTGACTTTC
>NA|TRBD2|TRBV4-1|TRBJ2-3
CASSQEPSGRAWDTQYF
TGCGCCAGCAGCCAAGAACCGAGCGGGAGGGCCTGGGATACGCAGTATTTT
>NA|TRBD2|TRBV29-1|TRBJ2-3
CSANIAGGPTDTQYF
TGCAGCGCTAATATAGCGGGGGGGCCGACAGATACGCAGTATTTT
>NA|TRBD2|TRBV5-1|TRBJ2-1
CASSLTSGGPYNEQFF
TGCGCCAGCAGCTTGACTAGCGGGGGACCATACAATGAGCAGTTCTTC
>NA|TRBD2|TRBV5-4|TRBJ2-5
CASSFGRQETQYF
TGTGCCAGCAGCTTCGGGAGGCAGGAGACCCAGTACTTC
>NA|NA|TRBV5-6|TRBJ2-7
CASSSTWYEQYF
TGTGCCAGCAGCTCGACTTGGTACGAGCAGTACTTC
>NA|NA|TRBV10-1|TRBJ1-6
CASSPSGGKPLHF
TGCGCCAGCAGTCCGTCCGGAGGAAAGCCCCTCCACTTT
>NA|NA|TRBV19|TRBJ2-5
CASSGGGQEETQYF
TGTGCCAGTAGTGGGGGGGGACAGGAAGAGACCCAGTACTTC
>NA|TRBD2|TRBV18|TRBJ2-1
CASSPQGLAGGNEQFF
TGTGCCAGCTCACCCCAAGGACTAGCGGGCGGAAATGAGCAGTTCTTC
>NA|NA|TRBV18|TRBJ1-5
CASSLADNSNQPQHF
TGTGCCAGCTCACTCGCGGACAATTCCAATCAGCCCCAGCATTTT
>NA|TRBD2|TRBV6-5|TRBJ2-2
CASSYSSGGDTGELFF
TGTGCCAGCAGTTACTCGTCCGGGGGGGACACCGGGGAGCTGTTTTTT
>NA|NA|TRBV6-1|TRBJ1-2
CASSPNPQGPYGYTF
TGTGCCAGCAGCCCAAATCCACAGGGACCCTATGGCTACACCTTC
>NA|TRBD1|TRBV5-4|TRBJ1-1
CASSSRQGTGNTEAFF
TGTGCCAGCAGCTCCCGACAGGGGACGGGGAACACTGAAGCTTTCTTT
>NA|TRBD1|TRBV11-2|TRBJ2-1
CASSLRDRRYNEQFF
TGTGCCAGCAGCCTGCGGGACAGGCGCTACAATGAGCAGTTCTTC
>NA|TRBD2|TRBV27|TRBJ2-7
CASSLGGEGLEQYF
TGTGCCAGCAGTTTAGGGGGGGAAGGCCTCGAGCAGTACTTC
>NA|TRBD2|TRBV4-1|TRBJ2-7
CASSQVRSSGSRFKQYF
TGCGCCAGCAGCCAAGTAAGGAGTAGCGGGAGCCGATTTAAGCAGTACTTC
>NA|NA|TRBV7-2|TRBJ2-5
CASSNRRGGEETQYF
TGTGCCAGCAGCAACCGGAGGGGCGGGGAGGAGACCCAGTACTTC
>few|NA|TRBV5-1|TRBJ1-4
CASSPKYRDEKLFF
TGCGCCAGCAGCCCCAAATACAGGGATGAAAAACTGTTTTTT
>NA|TRBD1|TRBV5-6|TRBJ2-7
CASSFGQGPYEQYF
TGTGCCAGCAGCTTCGGACAGGGCCCCTACGAGCAGTACTTC
>NA|TRBD2|TRBV7-6|TRBJ2-5
CASSLMASGGPTQETQYF
TGTGCCAGCAGCTTAATGGCTAGCGGGGGGCCCACACAAGAGACCCAGTACTTC
>NA|NA|TRBV19|TRBJ1-3
CASSIAPTGNTIYF
TGTGCCAGTAGTATAGCTCCAACAGGAAACACCATATATTTT
>NA|NA|TRBV23-1|TRBJ2-7
CASSHPSTWCRPKYF
TGCGCCAGCAGTCACCCCTCTACCTGGTGTCGCCCTAAGTACTTC
>few|NA|TRBV7-9|TRBJ1-3
CASSLGRPGEGPIYF
TGTGCCAGCAGCTTAGGCCGGCCTGGAGAAGGCCCCATATATTTT
>NA|TRBD2|TRBV4-1|TRBJ2-3
CASSQVAGAGADTQYF
TGCGCCAGCAGCCAAGTGGCGGGAGCCGGCGCAGATACGCAGTATTTT
>few|TRBD1|TRBV11-2|TRBJ1-1
CASSQQGWNTEAFF
TGTGCCAGCAGCCAACAGGGGTGGAACACTGAAGCTTTCTTT
>NA|NA|TRBV7-9|TRBJ1-5
CASSSSGNQPQHF
TGTGCCAGCAGCTCCTCCGGCAATCAGCCCCAGCATTTT
>NA|TRBD1|TRBV2|TRBJ2-2
CASRRDRDTGELFF
TGTGCCAGCAGGAGGGACAGGGACACCGGGGAGCTGTTTTTT
>NA|NA|TRBV18|TRBJ1-4
CASSPGQGEKLFF
TGTGCCAGCTCACCGGGGCAGGGGGAAAAACTGTTTTTT
>NA|NA|TRBV5-4|TRBJ1-1
CASSRASGEGNTEAFF
TGTGCCAGCAGCCGGGCGTCAGGGGAGGGGAACACTGAAGCTTTCTTT